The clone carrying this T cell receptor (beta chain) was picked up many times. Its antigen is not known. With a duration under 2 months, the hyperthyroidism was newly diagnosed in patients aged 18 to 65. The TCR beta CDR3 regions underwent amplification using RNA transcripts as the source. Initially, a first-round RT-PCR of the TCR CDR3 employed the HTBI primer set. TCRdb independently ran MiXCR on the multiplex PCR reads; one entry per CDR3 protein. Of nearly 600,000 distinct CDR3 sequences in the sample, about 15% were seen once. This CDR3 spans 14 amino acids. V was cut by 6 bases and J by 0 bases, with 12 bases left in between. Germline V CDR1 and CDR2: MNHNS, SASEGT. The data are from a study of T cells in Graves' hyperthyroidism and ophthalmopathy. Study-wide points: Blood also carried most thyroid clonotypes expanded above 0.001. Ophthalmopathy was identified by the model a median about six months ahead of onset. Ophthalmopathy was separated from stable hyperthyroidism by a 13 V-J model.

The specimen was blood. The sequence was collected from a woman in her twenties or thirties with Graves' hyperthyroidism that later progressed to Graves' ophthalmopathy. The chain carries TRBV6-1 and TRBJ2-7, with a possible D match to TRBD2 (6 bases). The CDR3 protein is CASRVSGPSYEQYF. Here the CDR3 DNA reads TGTGCCAGCAGAGTTAGCGGACCCTCCTACGAGCAGTACTTC.